This TCR beta chain is drawn from a study of Tregs in tolerant kidney transplant recipients. Study-wide results and limits: Activated donor B cell expansion appeared to reveal the most relevant donor-specific TCRbeta repertoire. Findings come from small patient numbers and require larger validation. Donor-specific Treg expansion exceeded global Treg expansion in tolerant patients, suggesting antigen drive. This study did not directly address biological reproducibility.

TCRdb's table, derived via immunoSEQ multiplex PCR, lists solely in-frame clones and lacks some. The table includes about 81,000 clones, roughly 91% detected once. Comments on this clone: The antigen remains unidentified.

Recipients received nonmyeloablative bone marrow transplants from related graft donors, with transient mixed chimerism. Looked up from germline, CDR1 is WNHNN and CDR2 is SYGVQD (reference sequence). Germline trimming cut 1 base from V and 6 bases from J; bases unmatched to any gene: 7. This CDR3 region has 16 residues. The material sequenced was CD4+ T cells from blood (PBMCs), taken 24 months after the transplant. This clonotype originated in a human patient who received a combined kidney and bone marrow transplant. Certain T cells may be donor cells from the graft. The V call is TRBV10-1, the J call TRBJ2-7; 12 bases are a match to TRBD2. This CDR3 is CASSEWASGRACEQYF. DNA of the CDR3: TGCGCCAGCAGTGAGTGGGCTAGCGGGAGGGCCTGCGAGCAGTACTTC.